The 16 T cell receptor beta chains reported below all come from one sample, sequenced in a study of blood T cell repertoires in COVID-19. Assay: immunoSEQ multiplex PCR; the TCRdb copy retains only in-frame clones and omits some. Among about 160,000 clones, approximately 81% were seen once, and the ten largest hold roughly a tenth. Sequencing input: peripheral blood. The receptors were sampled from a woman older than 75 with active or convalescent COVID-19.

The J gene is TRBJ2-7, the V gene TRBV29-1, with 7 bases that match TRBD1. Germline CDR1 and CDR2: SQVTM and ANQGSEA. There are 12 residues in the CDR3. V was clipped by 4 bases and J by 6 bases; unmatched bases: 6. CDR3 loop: CSVGQGDGEQYF. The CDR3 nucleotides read TGCAGCGTTGGACAGGGAGACGGCGAGCAGTACTTC.

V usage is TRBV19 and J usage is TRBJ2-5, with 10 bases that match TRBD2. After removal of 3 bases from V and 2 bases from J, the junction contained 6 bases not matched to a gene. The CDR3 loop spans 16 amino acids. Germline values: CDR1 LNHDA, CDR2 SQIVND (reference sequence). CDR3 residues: CASSILSGRIQETQYF. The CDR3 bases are TGTGCCAGTAGTATCCTTAGCGGGAGGATACAAGAGACCCAGTACTTC.

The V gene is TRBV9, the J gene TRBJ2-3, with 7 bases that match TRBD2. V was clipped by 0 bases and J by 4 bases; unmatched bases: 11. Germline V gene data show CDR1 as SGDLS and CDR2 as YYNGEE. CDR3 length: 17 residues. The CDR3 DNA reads TGTGCCAGCAGCGTAGTGTCGGGGGGAGGAGGCGCAGATACGCAGTATTTT. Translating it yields CASSVVSGGGGADTQYF.

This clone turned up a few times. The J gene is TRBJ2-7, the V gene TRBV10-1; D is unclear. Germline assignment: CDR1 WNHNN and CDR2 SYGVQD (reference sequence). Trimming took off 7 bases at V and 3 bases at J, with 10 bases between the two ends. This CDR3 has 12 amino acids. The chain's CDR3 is CASTASDYEQYF. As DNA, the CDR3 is TGCGCCAGCACTGCTAGTGACTACGAGCAGTACTTC.

The CDR3 DNA sequence: TGCGCCAGCAGCTTGTCGGGACTAGTGGTAGATGAGCAGTTCTTC. Its translation: CASSLSGLVVDEQFF. The chain joins TRBV5-1 to TRBJ2-1; 8 nucleotides line up with TRBD2. In germline, CDR1 is SGHRS, CDR2 YFSETQ. Trimming at V came to 1 base and at J to 8 bases, leaving 8 bases not matched to a gene. This CDR3 has 15 amino acids.

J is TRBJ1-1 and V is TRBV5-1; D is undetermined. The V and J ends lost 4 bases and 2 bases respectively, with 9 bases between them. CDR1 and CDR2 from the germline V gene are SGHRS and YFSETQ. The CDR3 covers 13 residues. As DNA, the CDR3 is TGCGCCAGCAGCGAAATGACTAACACTGAAGCTTTCTTT. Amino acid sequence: CASSEMTNTEAFF.

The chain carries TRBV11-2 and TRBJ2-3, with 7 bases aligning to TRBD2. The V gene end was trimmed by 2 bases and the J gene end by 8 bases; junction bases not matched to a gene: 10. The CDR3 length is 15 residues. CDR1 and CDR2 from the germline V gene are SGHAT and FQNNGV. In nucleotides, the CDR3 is TGTGCCAGCAGCTTATTCTGGGCGGGAGCCCGTACGCAGTATTTT. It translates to CASSLFWAGARTQYF.

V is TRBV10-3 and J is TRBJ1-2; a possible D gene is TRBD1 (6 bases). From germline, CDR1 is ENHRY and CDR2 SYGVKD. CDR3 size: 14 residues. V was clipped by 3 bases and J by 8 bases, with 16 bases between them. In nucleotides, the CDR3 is TGTGCCATCAGTGACGGACAGACCCTAGGGGGCTACACCTTC. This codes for CAISDGQTLGGYTF.

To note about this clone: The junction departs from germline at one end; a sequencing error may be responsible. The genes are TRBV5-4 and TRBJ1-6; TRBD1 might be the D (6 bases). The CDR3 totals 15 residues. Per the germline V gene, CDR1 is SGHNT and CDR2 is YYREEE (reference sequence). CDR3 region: CASRGRAANNSPLHF. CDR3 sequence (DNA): TGTGCTAGCAGGGGCAGGGCAGCAAATAATTCACCCCTCCACTTT.

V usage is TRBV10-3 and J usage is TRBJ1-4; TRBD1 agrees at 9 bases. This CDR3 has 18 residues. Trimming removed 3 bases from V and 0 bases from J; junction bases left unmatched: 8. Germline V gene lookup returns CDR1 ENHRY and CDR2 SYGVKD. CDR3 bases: TGTGCCATCAGTGACTCCGACAGGGGGGGAGCAACTAATGAAAAACTGTTTTTT. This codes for CAISDSDRGGATNEKLFF.

CDR3 sequence: CSASGTGYRYF. Written as DNA, the CDR3 is TGCAGTGCATCCGGGACAGGGTATAGGTATTTT. The chain joins TRBV20-1 to TRBJ2-3; TRBD1 matches at 9 bases. The CDR3 length is 11 residues. Trimming cost V 6 bases and J 14 bases; bases outside gene matches: 9. The V gene's germline CDR1 is DFQATT and CDR2 SNEGSKA (reference sequence).

CDR3 loop: CASSSFIPGGIDFRSYNEQFF. The CDR3 DNA is TGTGCCAGCAGTTCCTTTATCCCGGGCGGGATAGATTTTCGCTCCTACAATGAGCAGTTCTTC. The chain couples TRBV28 to TRBJ2-1; tentatively, D is TRBD2 (6 bases). The CDR3 extends over 21 amino acids. Germline-derived CDR1 and CDR2 are MDHEN and SYDVKM. V lost 4 bases to trimming and J lost 0 bases, with 28 bases between them.

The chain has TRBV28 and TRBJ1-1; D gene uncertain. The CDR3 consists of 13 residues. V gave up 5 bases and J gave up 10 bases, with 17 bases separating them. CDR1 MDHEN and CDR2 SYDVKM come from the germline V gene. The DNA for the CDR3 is TGTGCCAGCAGTCCCCTTACGGAGAAGGTAGCTTTCTTT. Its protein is CASSPLTEKVAFF.

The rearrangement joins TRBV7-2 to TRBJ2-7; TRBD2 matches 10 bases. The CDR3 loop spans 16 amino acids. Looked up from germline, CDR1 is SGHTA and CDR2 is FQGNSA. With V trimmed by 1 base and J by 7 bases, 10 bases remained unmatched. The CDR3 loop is CASSLEAAGGPKEQYF. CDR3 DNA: TGTGCCAGCAGCTTAGAGGCAGCGGGAGGGCCGAAGGAGCAGTACTTC.

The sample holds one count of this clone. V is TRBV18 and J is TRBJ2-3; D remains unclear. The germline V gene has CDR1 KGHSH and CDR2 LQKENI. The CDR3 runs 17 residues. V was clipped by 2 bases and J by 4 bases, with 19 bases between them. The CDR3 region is CASSPYSLQASADTQYF. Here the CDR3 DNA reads TGTGCCAGCTCACCATATTCGCTGCAGGCATCAGCAGATACGCAGTATTTT.

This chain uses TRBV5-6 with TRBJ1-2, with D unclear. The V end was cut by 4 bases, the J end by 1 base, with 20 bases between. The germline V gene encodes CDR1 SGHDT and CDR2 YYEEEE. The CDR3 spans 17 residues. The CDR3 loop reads CASSQAPASKYNYGYTF. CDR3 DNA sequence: TGTGCCAGCAGCCAGGCCCCGGCGAGTAAATATAACTATGGCTACACCTTC.